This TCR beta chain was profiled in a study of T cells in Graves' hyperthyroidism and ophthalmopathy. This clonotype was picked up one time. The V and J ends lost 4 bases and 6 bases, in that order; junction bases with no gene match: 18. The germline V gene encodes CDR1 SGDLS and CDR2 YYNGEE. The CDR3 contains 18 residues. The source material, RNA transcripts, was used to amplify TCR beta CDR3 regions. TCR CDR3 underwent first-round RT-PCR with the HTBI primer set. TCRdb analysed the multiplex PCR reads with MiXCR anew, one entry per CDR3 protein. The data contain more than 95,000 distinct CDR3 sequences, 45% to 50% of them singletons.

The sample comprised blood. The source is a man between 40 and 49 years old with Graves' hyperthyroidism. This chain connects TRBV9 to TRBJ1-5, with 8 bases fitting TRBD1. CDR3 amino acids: CASSTNRWALDRAQPQHF. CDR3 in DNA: TGTGCCAGCAGCACCAATAGGTGGGCGCTGGACAGGGCTCAGCCCCAGCATTTT.